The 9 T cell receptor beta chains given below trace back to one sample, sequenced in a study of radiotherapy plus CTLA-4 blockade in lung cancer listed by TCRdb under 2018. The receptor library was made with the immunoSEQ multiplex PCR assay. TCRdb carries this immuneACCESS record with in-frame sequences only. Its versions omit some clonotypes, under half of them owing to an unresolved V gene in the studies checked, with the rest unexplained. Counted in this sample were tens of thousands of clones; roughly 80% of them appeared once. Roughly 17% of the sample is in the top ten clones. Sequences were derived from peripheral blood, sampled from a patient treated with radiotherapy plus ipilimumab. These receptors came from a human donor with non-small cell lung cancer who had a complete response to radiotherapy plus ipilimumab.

The CDR3 here is CASSLAPASTSGRVEQFF. CDR3 in DNA: TGTGCCAGCAGCTTAGCCCCCGCATCGACTAGCGGGAGAGTTGAGCAGTTCTTC. The chain carries TRBV7-6 and TRBJ2-1, with 12 bases aligning to TRBD2. Per the germline V gene, CDR1 is SGHVS and CDR2 is FNYEAQ. This CDR3 region has 18 residues. The V and J ends lost 0 bases and 9 bases, in that order; junction bases with no gene match: 12.

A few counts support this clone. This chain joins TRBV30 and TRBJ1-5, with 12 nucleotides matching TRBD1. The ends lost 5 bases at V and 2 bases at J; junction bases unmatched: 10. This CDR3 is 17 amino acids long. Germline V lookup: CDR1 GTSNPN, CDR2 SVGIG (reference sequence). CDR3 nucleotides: TGTGCCTGGGCCTCCGGGACAGGGGGCCGAGGCAATCAGCCCCAGCATTTT. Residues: CAWASGTGGRGNQPQHF.

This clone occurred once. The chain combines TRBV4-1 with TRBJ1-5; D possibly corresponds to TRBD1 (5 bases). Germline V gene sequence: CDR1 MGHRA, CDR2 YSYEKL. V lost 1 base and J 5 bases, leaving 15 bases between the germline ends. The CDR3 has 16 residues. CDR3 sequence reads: CASSQGHGTFHQPQHF. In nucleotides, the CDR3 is TGCGCCAGCAGCCAAGGACACGGGACTTTCCATCAGCCCCAGCATTTT.

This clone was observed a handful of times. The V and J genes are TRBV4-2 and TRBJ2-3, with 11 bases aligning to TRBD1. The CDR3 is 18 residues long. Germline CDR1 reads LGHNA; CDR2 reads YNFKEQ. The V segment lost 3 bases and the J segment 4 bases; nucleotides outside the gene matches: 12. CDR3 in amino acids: CASSHSRRGQGASDTQYF. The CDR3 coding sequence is TGTGCCAGCAGCCATTCCCGCCGAGGACAGGGGGCATCAGATACGCAGTATTTT.

The CDR3 sequence is CASSSDPRANEKLFF. The CDR3 region has the DNA TGCGCCAGCAGCTCGGACCCGAGGGCTAATGAAAAACTGTTTTTT. The V gene is TRBV5-1, the J gene TRBJ1-4, with D uncertain. The CDR3 is 15 amino acids. Trimming removed 3 bases from V and 3 bases from J, with 12 bases in between. CDR1 and CDR2 (germline): SGHRS, YFSETQ.

CDR3 protein: CASSIGIGANVLTF. CDR3 nucleotides: TGCGCCAGCAGTATCGGGATTGGGGCCAACGTCCTGACTTTC. The chain uses TRBV10-2 and TRBJ2-6; possibly TRBD2 for D (5 bases). The CDR3 spans 14 residues. The V end was cut by 5 bases, the J end by 3 bases, with 8 bases between. The germline V gene has CDR1 WSHSY and CDR2 SAAADI.

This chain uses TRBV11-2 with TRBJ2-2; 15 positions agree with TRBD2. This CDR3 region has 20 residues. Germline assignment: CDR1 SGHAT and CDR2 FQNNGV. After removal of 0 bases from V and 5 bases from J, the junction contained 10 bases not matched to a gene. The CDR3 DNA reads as TGTGCCAGCAGCTTAGATGGGACTAGCGGGAGGCGGGGTCAAACCGGGGAGCTGTTTTTT. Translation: CASSLDGTSGRRGQTGELFF.

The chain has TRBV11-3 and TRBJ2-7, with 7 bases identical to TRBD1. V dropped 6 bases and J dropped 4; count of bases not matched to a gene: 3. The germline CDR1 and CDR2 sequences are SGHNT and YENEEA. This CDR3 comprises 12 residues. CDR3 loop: CASSRDRYEQYV. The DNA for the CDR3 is TGTGCCAGCAGTCGGGACAGATACGAGCAGTACGTC.

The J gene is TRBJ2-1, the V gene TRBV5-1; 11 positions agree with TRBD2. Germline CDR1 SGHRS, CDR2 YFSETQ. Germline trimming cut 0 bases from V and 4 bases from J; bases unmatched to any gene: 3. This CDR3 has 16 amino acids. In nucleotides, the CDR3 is TGCGCCAGCAGCTTGGTTAGCGGGAGGGATTACAATGAGCAGTTCTTC. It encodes CASSLVSGRDYNEQFF.